This T cell receptor beta chain is from a study of blood T cell repertoires in COVID-19. Looking at the study overall: Spain, Italy and the United States supplied samples that represented acute and convalescent COVID-19. PBMCs, B-cell-depleted T cells, or T cells were the source of the cDNA or gDNA that made up the material.

Trimming at V came to 6 bases and at J to 6 bases, leaving 7 bases not matched to a gene. This CDR3 region has 13 residues. Germline loops: CDR1 MDHEN, CDR2 SYDVKM. As originally analysed: Nucleated cell number was recorded as an estimate derived from reference gene primer amplification. TCRdb's copy holds only in-frame clones and misses some; the assay was immunoSEQ multiplex PCR. V and J calls and clone size follow that table, whereas D and trimming were derived from the DNA. The data show tens of thousands of clones, with 60% to 85% seen just once and approximately 23% held by the top ten. This sequence was found in a human donor in a cohort sampled during active COVID-19. The sequencing sample was made of peripheral blood. This chain links TRBV28 with TRBJ1-2, with 7 bases aligning to TRBD1. CDR3 DNA: TGTGCCAGCAGGACAGGGCTCTCCCATGGCTACACCTTC. It codes for CASRTGLSHGYTF.